This T cell receptor beta chain is drawn from a study of blood T cell repertoires in COVID-19. Across the whole study: Sources were T cells, B-cell-depleted T cells, or PBMCs; the material itself was cDNA or gDNA.

As handled by the study authors: By means of reference gene primer amplification, nucleated cell counts were estimated. Profiling relied on immunoSEQ multiplex PCR, and the TCRdb table lists in-frame clones only, not all of them. V and J calls and clone size are as listed in that table; D and trimming were resolved from the DNA. This sample yields more than 400,000 clones, of which about 85% are seen a single time; approximately 0.7% belongs to the top ten. In its sample, this clone was seen a few times. Across 20 to 25 US areas, participants ranged in age from about 18 to 89 years. V lost 2 bases, J lost 7 bases, and 6 bases stayed unmatched. Germline V lookup: CDR1 MGHRA, CDR2 YSYEKL. There are 15 residues in the CDR3.

Material for sequencing was PBMCs or T cells enriched from blood (not recorded which). This TCR was sampled from a woman between 18 and 29 years old who had recovered from COVID-19. The chain links TRBV4-1 to TRBJ2-2; 8 nucleotides align to TRBD1. This CDR3 is CASSQLAGGSGELFF. CDR3 bases: TGCGCCAGCAGCCAATTAGCAGGGGGCAGCGGGGAGCTGTTTTTT.